This T cell receptor beta chain was obtained from a study of response to subunit inactivated influenza vaccine. Each CDR3 protein gets one entry after TCRdb re-called the RT-PCR reads with MiXCR. The repertoire has under 200,000 distinct CDR3 sequences, approximately 12% of them found once; the top ten carry under 40%. Notes on this clonotype: Its antigen is still unknown.

The CDR3 runs 16 residues. Trimming took 5 bases from V and 3 from J, leaving 19 bases between them. The germline V gene encodes CDR1 SGHVS and CDR2 FQNEAQ. Regarding the study as a whole: Each seasonal influenza vaccination recruits few new T cells, the authors suggested.

Sequencing was performed on CD8+ T cells sorted from PBMCs, taken roughly 24 months after vaccination. This chain uses TRBV7-8 with TRBJ1-1; D call uncertain. This TCR derives from a man between 50 and 70 years old who received an inactivated influenza vaccine. The CDR3 is CASSRGEIDGDTEAFF. CDR3 DNA sequence: TGTGCCAGCAGCCGTGGGGAGATCGACGGGGACACTGAAGCTTTCTTT.